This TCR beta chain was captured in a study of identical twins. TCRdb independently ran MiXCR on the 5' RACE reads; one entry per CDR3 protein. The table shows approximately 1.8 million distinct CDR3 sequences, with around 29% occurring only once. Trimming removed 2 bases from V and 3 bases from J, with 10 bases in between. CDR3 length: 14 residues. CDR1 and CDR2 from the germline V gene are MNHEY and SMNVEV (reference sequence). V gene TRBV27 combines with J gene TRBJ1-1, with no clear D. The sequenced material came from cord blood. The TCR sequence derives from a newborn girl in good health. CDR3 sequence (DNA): TGTGCCAGCAGTTTAGCCAGGTGTGACACTGAAGCTTTCTTT. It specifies CASSLARCDTEAFF.